The source of this T cell receptor (beta chain) is a study of blood T cell repertoires in COVID-19. Looking at the study overall: The United States, Italy and Spain supplied acute and convalescent COVID-19 samples.

This CDR3 spans 16 amino acids. Trimming pared 0 bases from V and 11 bases from J, leaving 20 bases between. CDR1 is MNHEY and CDR2 is SVGEGT in the germline V gene. Using immunoSEQ multiplex PCR, the repertoire was profiled, and TCRdb retains in-frame clones only, with some absent. The sample records roughly 73,000 clones, roughly 80% being singletons. Sequencing was done on a sample of peripheral blood. This chain links TRBV6-2 or TRBV6-3 with TRBJ2-1; possibly TRBD2 for D (6 bases). The TCR comes from an older woman with acute or convalescent COVID-19. CDR3 nucleotide sequence: TGTGCCAGCAGTTACTCGATGGGCGGGGACTTTGATAAGCAGTTCTTC. Protein: CASSYSMGGDFDKQFF.